In this sample, the clone carrying this T cell receptor beta chain turned up once. CDR3 length equals 17 residues. J lost 2 bases, V lost 0 bases, and 8 bases had no gene match. Germline assignment: CDR1 KGHSH and CDR2 LQKENI. The PCR was carried out with 60 Vbeta primers and 13 Jbeta primers. Clones were sequenced by immunoSEQ multiplex PCR, and TCRdb holds only the in-frame ones, with some missing. Found here are around 230,000 clones, around 78% of them singletons; the top ten hold around 0.44%. This record belongs to a study of cytomegalovirus exposure and HLA in healthy donors. The clonotype comes from a boy aged 5-17 years in good health and CMV-seronegative. Material for sequencing was PBMCs. The V and J genes are TRBV18 and TRBJ2-3; 7 bases align to TRBD2. The CDR3 spells CASSPPIGLADTDTQYF. CDR3 in DNA: TGTGCCAGCTCACCACCAATCGGTCTAGCGGACACAGATACGCAGTATTTT.